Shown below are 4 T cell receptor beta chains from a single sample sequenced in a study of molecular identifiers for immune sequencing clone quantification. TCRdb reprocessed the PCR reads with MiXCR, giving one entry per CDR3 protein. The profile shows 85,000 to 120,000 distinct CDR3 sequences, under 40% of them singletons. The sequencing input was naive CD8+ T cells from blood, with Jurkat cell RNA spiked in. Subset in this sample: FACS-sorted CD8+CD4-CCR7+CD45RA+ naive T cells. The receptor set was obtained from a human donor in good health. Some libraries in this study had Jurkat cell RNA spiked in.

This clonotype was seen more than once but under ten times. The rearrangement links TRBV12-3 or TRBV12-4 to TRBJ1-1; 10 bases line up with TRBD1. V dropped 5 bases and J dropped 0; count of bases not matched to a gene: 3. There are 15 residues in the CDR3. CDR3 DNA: TGTGCCAGCAGTGGGACAGGGGAGCTGAACACTGAAGCTTTCTTT. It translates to CASSGTGELNTEAFF.

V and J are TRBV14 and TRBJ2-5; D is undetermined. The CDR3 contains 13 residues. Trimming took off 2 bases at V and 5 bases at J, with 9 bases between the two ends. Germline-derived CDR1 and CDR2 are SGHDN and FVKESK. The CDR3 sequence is CASSQRAAETQYF. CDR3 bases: TGTGCCAGCAGCCAAAGGGCGGCGGAGACCCAGTACTTC.

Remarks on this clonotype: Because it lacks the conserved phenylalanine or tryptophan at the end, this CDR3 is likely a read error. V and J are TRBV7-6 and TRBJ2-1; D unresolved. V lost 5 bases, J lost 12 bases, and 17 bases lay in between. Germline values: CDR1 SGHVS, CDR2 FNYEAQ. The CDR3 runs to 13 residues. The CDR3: CASSQELHAAQFL. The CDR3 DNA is TGTGCCAGCAGCCAGGAGCTCCACGCTGCGCAGTTCCTC.

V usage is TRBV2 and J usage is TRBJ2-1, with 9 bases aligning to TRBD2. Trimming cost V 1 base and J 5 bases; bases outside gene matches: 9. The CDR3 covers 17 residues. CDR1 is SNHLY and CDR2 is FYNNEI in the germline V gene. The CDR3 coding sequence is TGTGCCAGCAGTGAAGAGATGCTAGCGGGACTTAACAATGAGCAGTTCTTC. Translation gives CASSEEMLAGLNNEQFF.